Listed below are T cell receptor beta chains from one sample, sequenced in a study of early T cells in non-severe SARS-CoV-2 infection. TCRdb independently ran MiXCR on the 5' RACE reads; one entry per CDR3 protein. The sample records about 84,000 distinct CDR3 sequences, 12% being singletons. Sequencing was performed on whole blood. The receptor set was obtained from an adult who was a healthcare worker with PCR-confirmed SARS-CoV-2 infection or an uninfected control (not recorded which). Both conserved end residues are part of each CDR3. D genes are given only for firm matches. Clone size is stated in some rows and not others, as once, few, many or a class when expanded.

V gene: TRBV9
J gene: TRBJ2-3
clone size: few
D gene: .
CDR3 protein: CASSVVPFADTQYF
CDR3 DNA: TGTGCCAGCAGCGTAGTCCCTTTTGCAGATACGCAGTATTTT

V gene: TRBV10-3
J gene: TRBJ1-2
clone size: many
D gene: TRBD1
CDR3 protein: CAISERRQGGVEDYGYTF
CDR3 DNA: TGTGCCATCAGTGAAAGGCGACAGGGGGGAGTTGAAGACTATGGCTACACCTTC

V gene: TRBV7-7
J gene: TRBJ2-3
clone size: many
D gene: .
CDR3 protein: CASSLGPGPTDTQYF
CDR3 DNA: TGTGCTAGCAGCTTAGGACCGGGCCCCACAGATACGCAGTATTTT

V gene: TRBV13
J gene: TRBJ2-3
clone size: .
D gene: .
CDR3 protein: CASSSPAATSTDTQYF
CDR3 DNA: TGTGCCAGCAGCTCTCCCGCAGCCACTAGCACAGATACGCAGTATTTT

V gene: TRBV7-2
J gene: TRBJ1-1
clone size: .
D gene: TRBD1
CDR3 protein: CASSPWTGRNTEAFF
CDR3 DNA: TGTGCCAGCAGCCCCTGGACAGGGCGGAACACTGAAGCTTTCTTT

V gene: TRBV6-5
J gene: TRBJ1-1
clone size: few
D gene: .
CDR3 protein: CASSYDPTGKQEAFF
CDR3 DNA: TGTGCCAGCAGTTACGATCCCACTGGGAAGCAGGAAGCTTTCTTT

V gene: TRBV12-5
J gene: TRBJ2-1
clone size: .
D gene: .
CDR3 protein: CASGLVNNEQFF
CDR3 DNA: TGTGCTAGTGGTTTGGTAAACAATGAGCAGTTCTTC

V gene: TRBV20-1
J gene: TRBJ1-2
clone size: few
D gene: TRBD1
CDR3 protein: CSARVWAVTGENLGYTF
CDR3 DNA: TGCAGTGCTAGAGTATGGGCAGTTACAGGGGAGAACTTAGGCTACACCTTC

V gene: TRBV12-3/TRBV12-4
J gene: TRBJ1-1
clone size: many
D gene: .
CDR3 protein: CASSFGPGGTEAFF
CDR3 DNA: TGTGCCAGCAGTTTCGGCCCCGGCGGCACTGAAGCTTTCTTT

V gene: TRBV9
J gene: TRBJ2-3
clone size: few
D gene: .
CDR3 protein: CASQRVTDTQYF
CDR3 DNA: TGTGCCAGCCAGCGGGTTACAGATACGCAGTATTTT

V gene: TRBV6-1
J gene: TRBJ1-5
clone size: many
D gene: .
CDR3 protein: CASTREGNQPQHF
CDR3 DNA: TGTGCCAGCACGCGGGAGGGCAATCAGCCCCAGCATTTT

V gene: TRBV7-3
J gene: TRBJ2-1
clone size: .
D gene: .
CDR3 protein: CASSSFPSRPYNEQFF
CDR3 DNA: TGTGCCAGCAGCTCCTTTCCCAGCCGCCCCTACAATGAGCAGTTCTTC

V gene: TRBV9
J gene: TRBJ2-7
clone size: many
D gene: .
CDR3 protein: CASSVGDRYEQYF
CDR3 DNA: TGTGCCAGCAGCGTAGGGGACCGCTACGAGCAGTACTTC